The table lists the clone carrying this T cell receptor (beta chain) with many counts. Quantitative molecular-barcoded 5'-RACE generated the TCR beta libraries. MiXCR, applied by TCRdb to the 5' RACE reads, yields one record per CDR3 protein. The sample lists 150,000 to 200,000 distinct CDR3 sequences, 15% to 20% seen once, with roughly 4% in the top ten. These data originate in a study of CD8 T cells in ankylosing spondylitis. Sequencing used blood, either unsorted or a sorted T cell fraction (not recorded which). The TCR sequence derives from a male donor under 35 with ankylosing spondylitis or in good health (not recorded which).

The CDR3 DNA is TGTGCCAGCAGCTTACAAAGGGGCACCGGGGAGCTGTTTTTT. The encoded protein is CASSLQRGTGELFF. The chain carries TRBV11-2 and TRBJ2-2, with TRBD1 as a possible D gene (5 bases). Germline V gives CDR1 SGHAT, CDR2 FQNNGV. The germline V and J ends were trimmed by 2 bases and 4 bases, with 8 bases remaining between them. This CDR3 has 14 amino acids.